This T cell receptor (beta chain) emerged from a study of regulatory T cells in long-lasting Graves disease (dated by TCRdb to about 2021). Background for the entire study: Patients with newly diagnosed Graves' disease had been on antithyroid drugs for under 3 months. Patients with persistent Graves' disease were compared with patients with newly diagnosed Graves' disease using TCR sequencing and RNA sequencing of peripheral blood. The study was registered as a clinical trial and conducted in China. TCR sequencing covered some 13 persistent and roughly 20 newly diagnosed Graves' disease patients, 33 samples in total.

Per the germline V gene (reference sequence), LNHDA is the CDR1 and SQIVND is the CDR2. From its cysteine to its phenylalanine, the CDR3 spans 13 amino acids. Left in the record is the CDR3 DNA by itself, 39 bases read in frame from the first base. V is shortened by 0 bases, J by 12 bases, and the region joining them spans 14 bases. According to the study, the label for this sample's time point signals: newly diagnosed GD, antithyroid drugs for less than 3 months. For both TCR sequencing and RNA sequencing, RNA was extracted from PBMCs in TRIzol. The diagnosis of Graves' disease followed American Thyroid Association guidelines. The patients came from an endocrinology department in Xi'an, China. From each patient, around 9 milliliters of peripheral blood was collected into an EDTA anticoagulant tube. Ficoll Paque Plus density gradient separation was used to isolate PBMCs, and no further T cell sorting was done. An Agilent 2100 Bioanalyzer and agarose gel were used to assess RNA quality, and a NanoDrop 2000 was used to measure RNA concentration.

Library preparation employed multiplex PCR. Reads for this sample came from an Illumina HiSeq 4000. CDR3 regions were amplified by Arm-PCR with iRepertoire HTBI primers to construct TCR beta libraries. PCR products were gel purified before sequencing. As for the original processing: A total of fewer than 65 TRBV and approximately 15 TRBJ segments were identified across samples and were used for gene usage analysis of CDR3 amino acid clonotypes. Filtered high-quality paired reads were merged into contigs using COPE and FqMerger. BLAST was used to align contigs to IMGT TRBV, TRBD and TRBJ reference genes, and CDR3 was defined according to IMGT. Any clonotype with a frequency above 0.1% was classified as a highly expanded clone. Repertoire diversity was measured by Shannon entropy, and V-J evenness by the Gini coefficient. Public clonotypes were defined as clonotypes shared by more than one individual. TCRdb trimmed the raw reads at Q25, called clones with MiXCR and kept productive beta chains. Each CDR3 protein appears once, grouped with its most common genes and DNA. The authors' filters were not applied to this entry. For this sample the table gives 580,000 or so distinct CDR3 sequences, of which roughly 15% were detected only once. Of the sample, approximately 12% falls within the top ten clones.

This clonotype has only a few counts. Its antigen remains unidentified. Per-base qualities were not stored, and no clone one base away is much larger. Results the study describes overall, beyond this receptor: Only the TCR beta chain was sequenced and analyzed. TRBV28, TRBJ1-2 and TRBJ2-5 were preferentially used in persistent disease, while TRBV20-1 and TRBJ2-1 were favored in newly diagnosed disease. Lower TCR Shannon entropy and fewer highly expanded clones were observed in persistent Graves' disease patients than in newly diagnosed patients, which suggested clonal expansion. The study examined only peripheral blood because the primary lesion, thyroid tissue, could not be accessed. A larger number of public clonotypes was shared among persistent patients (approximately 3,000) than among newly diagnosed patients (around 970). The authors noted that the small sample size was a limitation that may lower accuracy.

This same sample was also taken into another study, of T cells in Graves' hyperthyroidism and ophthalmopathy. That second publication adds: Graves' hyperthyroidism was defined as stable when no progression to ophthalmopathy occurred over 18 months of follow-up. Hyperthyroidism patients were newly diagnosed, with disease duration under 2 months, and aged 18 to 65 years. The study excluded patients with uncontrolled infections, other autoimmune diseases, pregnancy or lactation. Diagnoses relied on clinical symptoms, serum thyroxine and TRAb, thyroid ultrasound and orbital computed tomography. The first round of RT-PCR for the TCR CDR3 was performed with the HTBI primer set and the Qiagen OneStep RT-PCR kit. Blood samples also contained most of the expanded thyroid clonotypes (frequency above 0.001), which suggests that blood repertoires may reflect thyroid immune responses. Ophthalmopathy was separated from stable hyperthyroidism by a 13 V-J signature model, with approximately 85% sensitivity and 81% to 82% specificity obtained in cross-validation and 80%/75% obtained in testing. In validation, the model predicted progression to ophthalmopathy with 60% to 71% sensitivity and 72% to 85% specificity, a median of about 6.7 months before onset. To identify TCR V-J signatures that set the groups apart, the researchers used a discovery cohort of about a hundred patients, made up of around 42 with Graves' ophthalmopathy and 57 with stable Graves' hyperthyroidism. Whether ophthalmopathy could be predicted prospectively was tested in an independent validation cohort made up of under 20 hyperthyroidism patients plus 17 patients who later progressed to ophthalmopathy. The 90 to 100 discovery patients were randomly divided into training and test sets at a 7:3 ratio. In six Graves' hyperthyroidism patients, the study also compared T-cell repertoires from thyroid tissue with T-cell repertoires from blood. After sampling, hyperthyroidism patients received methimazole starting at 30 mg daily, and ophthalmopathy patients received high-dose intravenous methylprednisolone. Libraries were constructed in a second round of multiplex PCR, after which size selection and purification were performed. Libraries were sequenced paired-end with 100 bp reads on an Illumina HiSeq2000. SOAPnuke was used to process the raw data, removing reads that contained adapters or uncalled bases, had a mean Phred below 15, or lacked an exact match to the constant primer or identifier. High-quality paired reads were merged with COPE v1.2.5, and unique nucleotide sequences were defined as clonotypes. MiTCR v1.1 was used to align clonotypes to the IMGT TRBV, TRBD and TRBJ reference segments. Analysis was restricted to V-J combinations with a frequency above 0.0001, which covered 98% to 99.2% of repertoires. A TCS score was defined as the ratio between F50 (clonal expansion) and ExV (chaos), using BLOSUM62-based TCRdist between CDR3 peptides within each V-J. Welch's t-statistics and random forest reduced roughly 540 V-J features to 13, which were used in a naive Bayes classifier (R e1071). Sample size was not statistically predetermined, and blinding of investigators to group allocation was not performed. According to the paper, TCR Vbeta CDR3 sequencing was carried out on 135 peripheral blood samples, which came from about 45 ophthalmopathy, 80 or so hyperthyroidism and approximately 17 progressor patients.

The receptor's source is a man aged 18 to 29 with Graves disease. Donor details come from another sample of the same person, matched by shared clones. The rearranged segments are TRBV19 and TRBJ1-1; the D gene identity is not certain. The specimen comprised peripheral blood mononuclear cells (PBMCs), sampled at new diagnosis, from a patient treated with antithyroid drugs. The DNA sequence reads TGTGCCAGTAGTATAGATGGCGCAAGACGGTCTTTCTTT. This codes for CASSIDGARRSFF.